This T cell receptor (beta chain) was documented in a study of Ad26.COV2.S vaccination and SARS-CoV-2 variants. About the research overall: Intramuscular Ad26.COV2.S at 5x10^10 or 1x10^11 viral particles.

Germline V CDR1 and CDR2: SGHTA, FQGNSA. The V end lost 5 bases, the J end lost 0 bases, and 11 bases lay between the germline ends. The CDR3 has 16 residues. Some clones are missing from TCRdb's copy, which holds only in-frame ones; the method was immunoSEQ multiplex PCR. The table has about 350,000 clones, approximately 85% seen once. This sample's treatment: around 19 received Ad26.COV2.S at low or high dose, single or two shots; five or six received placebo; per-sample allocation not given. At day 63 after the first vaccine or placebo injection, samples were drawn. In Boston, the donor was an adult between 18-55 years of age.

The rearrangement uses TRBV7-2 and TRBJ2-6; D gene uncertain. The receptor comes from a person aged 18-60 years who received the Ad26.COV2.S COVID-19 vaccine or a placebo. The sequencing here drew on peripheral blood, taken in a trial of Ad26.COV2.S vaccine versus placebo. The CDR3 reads CASSPEGISGANVLTF. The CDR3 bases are TGTGCCAGCAGCCCAGAAGGAATCTCTGGGGCCAACGTCCTGACTTTC. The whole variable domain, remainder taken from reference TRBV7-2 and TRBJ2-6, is GAGVSQSPSNKVTEKGKDVELRCDPISGHTALYWYRQSLGQGLEFLIYFQGNSAPDKSGLPSDRFSAERTGGSVSTLTIQRTQQEDSAVYLCASSPEGISGANVLTFGAGSRLTVL.